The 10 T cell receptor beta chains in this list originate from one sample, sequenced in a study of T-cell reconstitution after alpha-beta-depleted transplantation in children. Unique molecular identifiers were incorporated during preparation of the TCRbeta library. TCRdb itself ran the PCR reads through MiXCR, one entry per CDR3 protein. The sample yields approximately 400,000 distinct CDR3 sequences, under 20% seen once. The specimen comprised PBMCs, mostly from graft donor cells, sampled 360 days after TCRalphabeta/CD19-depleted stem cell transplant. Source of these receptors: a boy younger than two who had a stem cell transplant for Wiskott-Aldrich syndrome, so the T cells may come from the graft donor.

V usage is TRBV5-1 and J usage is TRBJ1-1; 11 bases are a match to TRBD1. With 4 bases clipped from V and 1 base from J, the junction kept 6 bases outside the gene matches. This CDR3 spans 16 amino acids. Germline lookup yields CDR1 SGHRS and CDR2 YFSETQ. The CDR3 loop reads CASSKGQGAANTEAFF. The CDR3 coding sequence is TGCGCCAGCAGCAAAGGACAGGGGGCGGCGAACACTGAAGCTTTCTTT.

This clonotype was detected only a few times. The CDR3 DNA follows: TGTGCCAGCAGTTTCCCTCTAGCGGGGATAGCCAAAAACATTCAGTACTTC. Its translation: CASSFPLAGIAKNIQYF. The chain has TRBV6-5 and TRBJ2-4, with 9 positions matching TRBD2. CDR1 and CDR2 (germline): MNHEY, SVGAGI. This CDR3 comprises 17 residues. V lost 4 bases, J lost 0 bases, and 7 bases stayed unmatched.

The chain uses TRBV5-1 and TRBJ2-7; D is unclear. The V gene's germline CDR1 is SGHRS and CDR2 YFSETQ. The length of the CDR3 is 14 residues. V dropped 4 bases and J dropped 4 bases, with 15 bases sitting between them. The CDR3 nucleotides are TGCGCCAGCAGCCCTCAGGATTTTCCTTACGAGCAGTACTTC. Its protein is CASSPQDFPYEQYF.

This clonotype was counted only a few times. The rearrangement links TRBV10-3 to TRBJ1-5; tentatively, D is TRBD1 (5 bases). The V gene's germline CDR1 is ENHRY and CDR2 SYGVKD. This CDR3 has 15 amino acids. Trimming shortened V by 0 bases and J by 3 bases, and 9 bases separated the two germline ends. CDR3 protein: CAISESWGNNQPQHF. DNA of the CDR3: TGTGCCATCAGTGAGTCATGGGGGAACAATCAGCCCCAGCATTTT.

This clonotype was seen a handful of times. The CDR3 loop is CASSDRDQETQYF. As DNA, the CDR3 is TGCGCCAGCAGTGACAGGGACCAAGAGACCCAGTACTTC. V and J are TRBV5-1 and TRBJ2-5; 7 bases map to TRBD1. This CDR3 is 13 amino acids long. Trimming took 5 bases from V and 0 from J; bases not matched to a gene: 1. Germline V gene lookup returns CDR1 SGHRS and CDR2 YFSETQ.

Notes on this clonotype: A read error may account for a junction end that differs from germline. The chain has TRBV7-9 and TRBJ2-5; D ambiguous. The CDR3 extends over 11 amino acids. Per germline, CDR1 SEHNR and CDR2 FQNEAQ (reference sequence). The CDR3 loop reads CASSWQEAQYF. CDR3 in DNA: TGTGCCAGCAGCTGGCAAGAGGCCCAGTACTTC.

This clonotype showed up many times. The CDR3 loop reads CASSLGGTGTYEQYF. DNA for the CDR3: TGTGCCAGCAGCTTAGGGGGGACAGGGACCTACGAGCAGTACTTC. This chain uses TRBV7-2 with TRBJ2-7; TRBD1 aligns across 9 bases. The CDR3 spans 15 residues. V shed 1 base, J shed 2 bases, and the junction held 3 bases outside the gene matches. CDR1 and CDR2 from the germline V gene are SGHTA and FQGNSA.

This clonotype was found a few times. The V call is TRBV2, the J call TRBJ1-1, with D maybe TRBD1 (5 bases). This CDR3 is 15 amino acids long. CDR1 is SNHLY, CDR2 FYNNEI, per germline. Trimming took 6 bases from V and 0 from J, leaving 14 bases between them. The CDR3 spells CASSVDSIMNTEAFF. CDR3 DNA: TGTGCCAGCAGCGTCGACAGCATCATGAACACTGAAGCTTTCTTT.

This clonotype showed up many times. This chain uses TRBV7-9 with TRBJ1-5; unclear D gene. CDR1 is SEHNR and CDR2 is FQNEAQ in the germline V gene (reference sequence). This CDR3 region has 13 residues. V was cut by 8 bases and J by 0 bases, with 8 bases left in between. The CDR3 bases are TGTGCCAGCGGTTCCTATAGCAATCAGCCCCAGCATTTT. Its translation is CASGSYSNQPQHF. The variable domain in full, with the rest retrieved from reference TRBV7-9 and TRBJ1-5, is DTGVSQNPRHKITKRGQNVTFRCDPISEHNRLYWYRQTLGQGPEFLTYFQNEAQLEKSRLLSDRFSAERPKGSFSTLEIQRTEQGDSAMYLCASGSYSNQPQHFGDGTRLSIL.

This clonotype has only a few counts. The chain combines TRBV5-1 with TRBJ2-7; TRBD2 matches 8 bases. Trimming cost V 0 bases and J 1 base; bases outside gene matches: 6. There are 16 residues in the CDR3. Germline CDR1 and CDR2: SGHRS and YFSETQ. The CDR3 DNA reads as TGCGCCAGCAGCTTGGAACTCAGCGGGGGTTCCTACGAGCAGTACTTC. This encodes CASSLELSGGSYEQYF.